The next 8 T cell receptor beta chains were all read from a single sample in a study of cytomegalovirus exposure and HLA in healthy donors. Both 60 Vbeta primers and 13 Jbeta primers went into the PCR. TCRdb's copy holds only in-frame clones and misses some; the assay was immunoSEQ multiplex PCR. The sample lists 90,000 to 110,000 clones; around 81% were seen once. Sequenced input: PBMCs. These receptors all come from a woman younger than 45 in good health and CMV-seronegative.

This clone was found once. This chain connects TRBV7-6 to TRBJ2-7; TRBD2 is a possible D gene (6 bases). From germline, CDR1 is SGHVS and CDR2 FNYEAQ. The CDR3 consists of 16 residues. The V end lost 1 base, the J end lost 0 bases, and 13 bases lay between the germline ends. CDR3 loop: CASSLEAGWSSYEQYF. CDR3 DNA sequence: TGTGCCAGCAGCTTAGAGGCGGGGTGGAGCTCCTACGAGCAGTACTTC.

The rearrangement links TRBV5-1 to TRBJ2-2; D is uncertain. CDR3 length: 16 amino acids. Per germline, CDR1 SGHRS and CDR2 YFSETQ. Trimming shortened V by 0 bases and J by 0 bases, and 9 bases separated the two germline ends. The CDR3 sequence: CASSLGPVSNTGELFF. The CDR3 nucleotides are TGCGCCAGCAGCTTGGGGCCAGTCTCGAACACCGGGGAGCTGTTTTTT.

The V gene is TRBV15, the J gene TRBJ2-7; 7 nucleotides align to TRBD1. Germline CDR1 is LNHNV and CDR2 is YYDKDF (reference sequence). Trimming at V came to 3 bases and at J to 4 bases, leaving 6 bases not matched to a gene. The CDR3 runs to 14 residues. The CDR3 loop is CATSSGQGEYEQYF. CDR3 DNA: TGTGCCACCAGCAGCGGGCAGGGGGAATACGAGCAGTACTTC. Using reference TRBV15 and TRBJ2-7 for the parts outside the CDR3, the full variable domain is DAMVIQNPRYQVTQFGKPVTLSCSQTLNHNVMYWYQQKSSQAPKLLFHYYDKDFNNEADTPDNFQSRRPNTSFCFLDIRSPGLGDTAMYLCATSSGQGEYEQYFGPGTRLTVT.

V and J are TRBV11-3 and TRBJ2-3, with a weak D call TRBD2 (7 bases). Deletions cut 5 bases from V and 0 bases from J, with 24 bases between. This CDR3 region has 19 residues. Germline V gene sequence: CDR1 SGHNT, CDR2 YENEEA. Here the CDR3 reads CASSQGQWGGPPSTDTQYF. CDR3 in DNA: TGTGCCAGCAGCCAGGGCCAATGGGGGGGCCCGCCTAGCACAGATACGCAGTATTTT.

The chain is built from TRBV5-1 and TRBJ2-5; TRBD2 agrees at 10 bases. The J call may be incorrect, as the DNA end agrees better with TRBJ2-7. The CDR3 covers 19 residues. Per the germline V gene, CDR1 is SGHRS and CDR2 is YFSETQ. This CDR3 is CASSLSWASGSLGHYEQYF. The CDR3, as DNA: TGCGCCAGCAGCTTATCGTGGGCTAGCGGGAGTCTGGGTCACTACGAGCAGTACTTC.

The chain employs TRBV25-1 and TRBJ1-5; no clear D gene. V was shortened by 0 bases and J by 2 bases, with 5 bases between the two germline ends. CDR3 length: 14 amino acids. CDR1 is MGHDK, CDR2 SYGVNS, per germline. For the CDR3, the DNA is TGTGCCAGCAGTGAATACGGAGGCAATCAGCCCCAGCATTTT. It yields the protein CASSEYGGNQPQHF. The complete variable domain, with remaining parts taken from reference TRBV25-1 and TRBJ1-5, reads EADIYQTPRYLVIGTGKKITLECSQTMGHDKMYWYQQDPGMELHLIHYSYGVNSTEKGDLSSESTVSRIRTEHFPLTLESARPSHTSQYLCASSEYGGNQPQHFGDGTRLSIL.

The rearrangement links TRBV5-1 to TRBJ2-5, with D possibly matching TRBD1 (5 bases). CDR1 and CDR2 from the germline V gene are SGHRS and YFSETQ. CDR3 size: 16 residues. V lost 1 base and J 0 bases, leaving 13 bases between the germline ends. CDR3 in DNA: TGCGCCAGCAGCTTGAGGGGCCTAGGGGACCAAGAGACCCAGTACTTC. Its translation is CASSLRGLGDQETQYF.

The V and J genes are TRBV5-8 and TRBJ2-3, with TRBD1 matching over 9 bases. The junction had 4 bases not matched to a gene; V was cut back by 2 bases and J by 0 bases. Germline values: CDR1 SGHTS, CDR2 YDEGEE. The CDR3 spans 16 residues. In DNA, the CDR3 is TGTGCCAGCAGCTTAAACAGGGGGCGAAGCACAGATACGCAGTATTTT. Protein: CASSLNRGRSTDTQYF.